Detailed here is one T cell receptor (beta chain). Antigen specificity is unknown. The study ran its PCR with 60 Vbeta and 13 Jbeta primers. Clones were sequenced by immunoSEQ multiplex PCR, and TCRdb holds only the in-frame ones, with some missing. The table lists approximately 150,000 clones, approximately 84% of them singletons, with approximately 2% in the top ten. This sample was taken from a study of cytomegalovirus exposure and HLA in healthy donors. The length of the CDR3 is 15 residues. CDR1 is MNHEY and CDR2 is SVGAGI in the germline V gene. V shed 2 bases and J 2 bases; nucleotides not matched to a gene: 6. Whole-study results and caveats: Rarity marked most TCR sequences, yet some public TCRs occurred in many donors. Later analysis associated a missense DCLRE1C variant with TCR beta V- and J-gene trimming. Upon later analysis, HLA-associated TCR beta chains proved more clonally expanded than other, equally common chains.

Sequencing was performed on PBMCs. The rearrangement uses TRBV6-5 and TRBJ2-7; 7 bases line up with TRBD1. The source is a woman between 40 and 55 years old in good health and CMV-seronegative. The CDR3 loop is CASSYVTGSPYEQYF. The CDR3 DNA is TGTGCCAGCAGTTACGTGACAGGGTCCCCCTACGAGCAGTACTTC.